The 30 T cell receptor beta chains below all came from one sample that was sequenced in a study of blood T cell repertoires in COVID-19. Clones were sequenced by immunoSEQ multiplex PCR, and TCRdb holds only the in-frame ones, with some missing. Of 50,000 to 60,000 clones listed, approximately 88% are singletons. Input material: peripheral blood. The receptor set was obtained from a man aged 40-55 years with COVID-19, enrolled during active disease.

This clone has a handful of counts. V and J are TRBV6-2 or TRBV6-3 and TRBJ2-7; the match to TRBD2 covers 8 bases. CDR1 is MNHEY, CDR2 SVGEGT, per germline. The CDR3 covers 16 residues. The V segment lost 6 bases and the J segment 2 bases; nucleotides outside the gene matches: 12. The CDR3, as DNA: TGTGCCAGCAGCCCCCGCGGGGTAGCGGGGCCCTACGAGCAGTACTTC. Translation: CASSPRGVAGPYEQYF.

This CDR3 is CASSEQGEGETQYF. CDR3 DNA sequence: TGTGCCAGCAGCGAACAGGGGGAAGGAGAGACCCAGTACTTC. This rearrangement joins TRBV5-4 to TRBJ2-5, with TRBD1 matching over 8 bases. Germline CDR1 reads SGHNT; CDR2 reads YYREEE (reference sequence). J gave up 4 bases and V 4 bases, and 6 bases lay outside the gene matches. This CDR3 has 14 residues.

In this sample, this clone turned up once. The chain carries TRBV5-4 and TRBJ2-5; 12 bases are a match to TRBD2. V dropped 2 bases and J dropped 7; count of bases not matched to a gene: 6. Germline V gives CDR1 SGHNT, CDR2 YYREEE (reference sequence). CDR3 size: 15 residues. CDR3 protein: CASSFLAGGGGTQYF. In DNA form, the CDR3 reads TGTGCCAGCAGCTTCCTAGCGGGAGGGGGGGGGACCCAGTACTTC.

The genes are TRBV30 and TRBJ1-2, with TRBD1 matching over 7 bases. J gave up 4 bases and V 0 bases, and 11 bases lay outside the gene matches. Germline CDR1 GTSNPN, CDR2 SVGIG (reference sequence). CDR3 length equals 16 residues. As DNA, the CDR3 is TGTGCCTGGAGTGTACGGAGGACCCGGACAGGCTATGGCTACACCTTC. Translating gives CAWSVRRTRTGYGYTF.

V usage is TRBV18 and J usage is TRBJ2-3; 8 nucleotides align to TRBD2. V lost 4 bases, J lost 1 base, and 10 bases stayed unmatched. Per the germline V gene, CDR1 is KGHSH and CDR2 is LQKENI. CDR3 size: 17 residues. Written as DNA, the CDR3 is TGTGCCAGCTCACGCGGCGTAGCGGGAACCGGCACAGATACGCAGTATTTT. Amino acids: CASSRGVAGTGTDTQYF.

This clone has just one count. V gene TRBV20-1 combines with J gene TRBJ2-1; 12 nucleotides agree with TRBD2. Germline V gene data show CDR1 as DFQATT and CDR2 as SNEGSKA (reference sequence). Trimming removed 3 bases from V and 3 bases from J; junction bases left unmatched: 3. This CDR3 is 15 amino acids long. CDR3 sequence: CSASSTSGGYNEQFF. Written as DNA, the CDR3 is TGCAGTGCTAGTTCGACTAGCGGGGGCTACAATGAGCAGTTCTTC.

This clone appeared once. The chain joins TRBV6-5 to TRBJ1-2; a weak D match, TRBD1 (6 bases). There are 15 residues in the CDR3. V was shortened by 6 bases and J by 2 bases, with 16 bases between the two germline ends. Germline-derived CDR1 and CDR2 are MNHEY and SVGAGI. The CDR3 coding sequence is TGTGCCAGCAGGGGGGGGGCGTCTATAAACTATGGCTACACCTTC. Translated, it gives CASRGGASINYGYTF.

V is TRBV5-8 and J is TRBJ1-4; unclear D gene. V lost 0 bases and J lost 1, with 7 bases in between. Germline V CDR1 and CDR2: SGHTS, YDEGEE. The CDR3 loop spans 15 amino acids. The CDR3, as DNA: TGTGCCAGCAGCTTGGTCGTGTTAACTAATGAAAAACTGTTTTTT. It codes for CASSLVVLTNEKLFF.

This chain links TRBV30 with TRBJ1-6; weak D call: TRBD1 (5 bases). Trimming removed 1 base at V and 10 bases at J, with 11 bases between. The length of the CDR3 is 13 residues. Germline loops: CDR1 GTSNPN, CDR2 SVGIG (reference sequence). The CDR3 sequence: CAWSGQGTSPLHF. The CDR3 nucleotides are TGTGCCTGGAGTGGTCAGGGCACCTCACCCCTCCACTTT.

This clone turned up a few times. The CDR3 reads CASSPTGGLLDGYTF. Written as DNA, the CDR3 is TGTGCCAGCAGCCCGACGGGAGGACTGCTGGATGGCTACACCTTC. The rearrangement joins TRBV5-4 to TRBJ1-2; D gene unclear. The CDR3 has 15 residues. The V and J ends lost 4 bases and 6 bases respectively, with 19 bases between them. Germline lookup yields CDR1 SGHNT and CDR2 YYREEE (reference sequence).

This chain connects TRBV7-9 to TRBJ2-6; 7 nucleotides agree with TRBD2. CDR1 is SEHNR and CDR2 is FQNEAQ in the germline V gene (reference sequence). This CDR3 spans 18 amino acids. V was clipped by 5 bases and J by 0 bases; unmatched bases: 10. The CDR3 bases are TGTGCCAGCAGCCGTACAGGAGCGGGACTCTCTGGGGCCAACGTCCTGACTTTC. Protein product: CASSRTGAGLSGANVLTF.

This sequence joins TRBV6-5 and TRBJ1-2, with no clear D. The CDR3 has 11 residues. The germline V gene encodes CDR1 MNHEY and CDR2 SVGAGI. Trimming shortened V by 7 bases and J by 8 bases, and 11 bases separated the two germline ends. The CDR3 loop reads CASTPGVGYTF. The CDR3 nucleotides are TGTGCCAGCACGCCTGGAGTAGGCTACACCTTC.

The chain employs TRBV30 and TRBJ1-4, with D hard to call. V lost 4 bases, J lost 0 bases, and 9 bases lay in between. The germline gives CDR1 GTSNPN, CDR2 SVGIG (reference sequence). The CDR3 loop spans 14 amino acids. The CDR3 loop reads CAWIPLSTNEKLFF. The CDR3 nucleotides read TGTGCCTGGATCCCTCTCTCAACTAATGAAAAACTGTTTTTT.

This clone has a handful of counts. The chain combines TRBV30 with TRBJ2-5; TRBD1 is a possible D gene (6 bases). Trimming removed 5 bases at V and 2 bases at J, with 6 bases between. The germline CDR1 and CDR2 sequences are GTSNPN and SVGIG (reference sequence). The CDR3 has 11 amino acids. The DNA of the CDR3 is TGTGCCTGGGACAGGCAAGAGACCCAGTACTTC. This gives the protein CAWDRQETQYF.

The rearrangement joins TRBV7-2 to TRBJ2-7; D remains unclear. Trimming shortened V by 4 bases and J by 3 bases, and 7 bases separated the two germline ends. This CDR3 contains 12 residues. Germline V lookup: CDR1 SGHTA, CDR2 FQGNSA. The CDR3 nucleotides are TGTGCCAGCAGCTCCTCCCTCTACGAGCAGTACTTC. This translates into CASSSSLYEQYF.

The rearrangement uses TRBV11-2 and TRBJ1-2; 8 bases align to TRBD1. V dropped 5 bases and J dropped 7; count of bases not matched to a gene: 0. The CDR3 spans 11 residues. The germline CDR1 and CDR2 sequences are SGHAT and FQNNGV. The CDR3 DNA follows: TGTGCCAGCAGCGACAGGGGTGGCTACACCTTC. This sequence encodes CASSDRGGYTF.

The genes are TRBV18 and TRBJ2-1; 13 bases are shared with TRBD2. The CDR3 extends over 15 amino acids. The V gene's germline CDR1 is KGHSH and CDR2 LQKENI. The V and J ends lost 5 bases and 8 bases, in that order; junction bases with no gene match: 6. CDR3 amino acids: CASSRRTSGSDEQFF. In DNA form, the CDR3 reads TGTGCCAGCTCAAGAAGGACTAGCGGGAGTGATGAGCAGTTCTTC.

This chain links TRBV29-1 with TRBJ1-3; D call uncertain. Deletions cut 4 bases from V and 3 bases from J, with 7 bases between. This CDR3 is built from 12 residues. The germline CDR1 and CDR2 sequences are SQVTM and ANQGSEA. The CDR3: CSVALDGNTIYF. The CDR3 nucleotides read TGCAGCGTTGCCCTAGATGGAAACACCATATATTTT.

As DNA, the CDR3 is TGTGCCAGCAGGCTAGCGGGGGTTCGCAGCACAGATACGCAGTATTTT. Protein sequence: CASRLAGVRSTDTQYF. V and J are TRBV13 and TRBJ2-3, with 10 bases matching TRBD2. CDR3 length: 16 amino acids. V lost 6 bases, J lost 0 bases, and 6 bases stayed unmatched. Germline-derived CDR1 and CDR2 are PRHDT and FYEKMQ (reference sequence).

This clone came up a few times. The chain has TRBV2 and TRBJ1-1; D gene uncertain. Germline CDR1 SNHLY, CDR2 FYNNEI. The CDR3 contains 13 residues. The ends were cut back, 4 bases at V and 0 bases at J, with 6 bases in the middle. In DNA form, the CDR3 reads TGTGCCAGCAGTGCCGTAATGAACACTGAAGCTTTCTTT. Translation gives CASSAVMNTEAFF.

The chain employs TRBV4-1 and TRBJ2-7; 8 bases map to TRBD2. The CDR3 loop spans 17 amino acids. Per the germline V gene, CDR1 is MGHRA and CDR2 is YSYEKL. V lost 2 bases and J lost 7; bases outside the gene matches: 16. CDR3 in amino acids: CASSQTPFAGGRGEQYF. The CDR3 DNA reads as TGCGCCAGCAGCCAAACACCCTTCGCGGGGGGACGGGGGGAGCAGTACTTC.

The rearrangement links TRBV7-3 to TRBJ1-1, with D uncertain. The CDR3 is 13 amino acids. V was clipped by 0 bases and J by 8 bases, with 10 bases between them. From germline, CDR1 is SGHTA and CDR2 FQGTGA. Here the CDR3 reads CASSLTEVSEAFF. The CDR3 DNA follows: TGTGCCAGCAGCTTAACGGAGGTCTCGGAAGCTTTCTTT.

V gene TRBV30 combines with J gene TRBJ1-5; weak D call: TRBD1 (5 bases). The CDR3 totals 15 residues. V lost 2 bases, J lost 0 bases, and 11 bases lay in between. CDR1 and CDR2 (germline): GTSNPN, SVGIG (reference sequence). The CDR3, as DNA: TGTGCCTGGAGTCAGGGTAGTAATAGCAATCAGCCCCAGCATTTT. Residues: CAWSQGSNSNQPQHF. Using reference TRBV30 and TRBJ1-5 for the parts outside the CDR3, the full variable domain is SQTIHQWPATLVQPVGSPLSLECTVEGTSNPNLYWYRQAAGRGLQLLFYSVGIGQISSEVPQNLSASRPQDRQFILSSKKLLLSDSGFYLCAWSQGSNSNQPQHFGDGTRLSIL.

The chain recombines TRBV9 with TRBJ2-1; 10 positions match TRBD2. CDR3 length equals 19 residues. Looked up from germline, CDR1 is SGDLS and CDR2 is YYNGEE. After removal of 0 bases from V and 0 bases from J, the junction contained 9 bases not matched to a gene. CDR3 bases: TGTGCCAGCAGCGTAGGGCTAGCGGGAGCGAAAAGCTCCTACAATGAGCAGTTCTTC. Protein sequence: CASSVGLAGAKSSYNEQFF. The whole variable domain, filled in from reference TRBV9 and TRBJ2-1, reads DSGVTQTPKHLITATGQRVTLRCSPRSGDLSVYWYQQSLDQGLQFLIQYYNGEERAKGNILERFSAQQFPDLHSELNLSSLELGDSALYFCASSVGLAGAKSSYNEQFFGPGTRLTVL.

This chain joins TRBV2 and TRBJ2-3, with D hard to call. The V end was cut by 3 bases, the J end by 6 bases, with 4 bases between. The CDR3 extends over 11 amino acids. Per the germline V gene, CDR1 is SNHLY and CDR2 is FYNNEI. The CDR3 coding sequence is TGTGCCAGCAGTGATCCGGATACGCAGTATTTT. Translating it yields CASSDPDTQYF.

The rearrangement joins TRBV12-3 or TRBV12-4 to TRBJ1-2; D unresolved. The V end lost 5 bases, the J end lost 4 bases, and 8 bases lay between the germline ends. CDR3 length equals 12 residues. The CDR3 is CASSLGLYGYTF. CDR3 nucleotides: TGTGCCAGCAGTCTGGGCCTCTATGGCTACACCTTC.

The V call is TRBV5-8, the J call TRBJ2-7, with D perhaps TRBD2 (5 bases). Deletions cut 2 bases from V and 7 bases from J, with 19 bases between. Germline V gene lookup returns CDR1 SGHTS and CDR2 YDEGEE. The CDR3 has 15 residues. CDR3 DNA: TGTGCCAGCAGCTTAGGGAGTTCCGCGGTGAGGGAGCAGTACTTC. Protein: CASSLGSSAVREQYF.

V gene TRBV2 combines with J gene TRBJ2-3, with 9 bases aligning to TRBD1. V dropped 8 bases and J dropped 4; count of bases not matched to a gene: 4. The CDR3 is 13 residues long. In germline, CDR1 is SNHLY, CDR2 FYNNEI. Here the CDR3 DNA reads TGTGCCAGCGTGAGGACAGGGGCAGATACGCAGTATTTT. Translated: CASVRTGADTQYF.

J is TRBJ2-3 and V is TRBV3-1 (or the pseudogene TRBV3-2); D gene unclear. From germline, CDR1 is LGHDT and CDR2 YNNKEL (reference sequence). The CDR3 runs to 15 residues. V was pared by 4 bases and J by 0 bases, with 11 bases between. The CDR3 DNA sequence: TGTGCCAGCAGCCTAAAGCTTACTAGCACAGATACGCAGTATTTT. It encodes CASSLKLTSTDTQYF.

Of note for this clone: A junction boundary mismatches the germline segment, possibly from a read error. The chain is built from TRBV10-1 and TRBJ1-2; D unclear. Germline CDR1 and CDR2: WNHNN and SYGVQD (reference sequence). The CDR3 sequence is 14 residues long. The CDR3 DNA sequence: TGCGCCAGCAGCCCTGGAGGCACTAAGTATGGCTACACCTTC. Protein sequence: CASSPGGTKYGYTF.